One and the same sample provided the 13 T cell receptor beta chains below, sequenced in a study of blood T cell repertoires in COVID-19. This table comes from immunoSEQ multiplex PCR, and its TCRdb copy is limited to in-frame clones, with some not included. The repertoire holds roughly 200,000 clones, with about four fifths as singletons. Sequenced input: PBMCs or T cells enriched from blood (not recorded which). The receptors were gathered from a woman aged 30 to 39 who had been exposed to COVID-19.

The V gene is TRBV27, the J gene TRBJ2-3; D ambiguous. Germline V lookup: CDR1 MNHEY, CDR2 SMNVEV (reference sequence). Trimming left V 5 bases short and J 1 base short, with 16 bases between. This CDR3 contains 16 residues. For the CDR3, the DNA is TGTGCCAGCAGTCCCCTAAACGCGGAAGGCACAGATACGCAGTATTTT. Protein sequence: CASSPLNAEGTDTQYF.

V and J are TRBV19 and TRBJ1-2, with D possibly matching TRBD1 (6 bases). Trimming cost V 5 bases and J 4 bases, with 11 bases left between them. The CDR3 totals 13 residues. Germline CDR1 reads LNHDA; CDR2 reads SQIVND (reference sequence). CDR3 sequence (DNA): TGTGCCAGTAGTCCTCAGGGGATCTATGGCTACACCTTC. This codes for CASSPQGIYGYTF.

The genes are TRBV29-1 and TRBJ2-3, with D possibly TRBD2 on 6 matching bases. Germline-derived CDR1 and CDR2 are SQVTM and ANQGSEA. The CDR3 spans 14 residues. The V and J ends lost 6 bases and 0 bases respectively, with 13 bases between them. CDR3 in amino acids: CSVGGPGSTDTQYF. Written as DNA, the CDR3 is TGCAGCGTAGGAGGGCCGGGGAGCACAGATACGCAGTATTTT.

The CDR3 loop reads CASSWGQGYKLEQFF. CDR3 sequence (DNA): TGCGCCAGCAGCTGGGGACAGGGATACAAATTAGAGCAGTTCTTC. J is TRBJ2-1 and V is TRBV5-1; 9 positions agree with TRBD1. The germline V gene encodes CDR1 SGHRS and CDR2 YFSETQ. The CDR3 totals 15 residues. J lost 10 bases, V lost 3 bases, and 11 bases had no gene match.

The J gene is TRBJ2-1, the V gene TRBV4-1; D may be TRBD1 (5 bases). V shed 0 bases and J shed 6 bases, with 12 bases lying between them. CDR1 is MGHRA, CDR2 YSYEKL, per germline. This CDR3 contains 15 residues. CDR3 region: CASSQDGAVGNEQFF. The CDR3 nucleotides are TGCGCCAGCAGCCAAGATGGGGCAGTAGGCAATGAGCAGTTCTTC.

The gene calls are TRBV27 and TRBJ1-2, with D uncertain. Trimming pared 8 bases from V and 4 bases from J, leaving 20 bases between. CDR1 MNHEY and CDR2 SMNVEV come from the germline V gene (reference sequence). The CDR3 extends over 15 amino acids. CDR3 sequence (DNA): TGTGCCAGCGGACGAAATCCGACGGGATTCTATGGCTACACCTTC. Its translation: CASGRNPTGFYGYTF.

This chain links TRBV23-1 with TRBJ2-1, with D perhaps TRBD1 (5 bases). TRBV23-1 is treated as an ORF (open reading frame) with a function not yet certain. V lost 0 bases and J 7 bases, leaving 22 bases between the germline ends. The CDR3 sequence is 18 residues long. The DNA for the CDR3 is TGCGCCAGCAGTCAATCCTTAGGACGGACACAACCTTCTAATGAGCAGTTCTTC. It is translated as CASSQSLGRTQPSNEQFF.

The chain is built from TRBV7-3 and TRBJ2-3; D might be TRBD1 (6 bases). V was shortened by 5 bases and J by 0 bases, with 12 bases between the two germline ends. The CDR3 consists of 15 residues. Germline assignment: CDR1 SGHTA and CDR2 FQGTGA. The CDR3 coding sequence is TGTGCCAGCAGCCCCACCGGGACAAGCACAGATACGCAGTATTTT. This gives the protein CASSPTGTSTDTQYF.

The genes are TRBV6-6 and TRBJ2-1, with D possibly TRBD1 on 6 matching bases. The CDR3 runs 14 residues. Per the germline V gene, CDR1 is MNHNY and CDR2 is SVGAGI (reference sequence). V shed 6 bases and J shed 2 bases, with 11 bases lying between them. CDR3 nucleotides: TGTGCCAGCAGAGGGGGTTCGGCCTACAATGAGCAGTTCTTC. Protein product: CASRGGSAYNEQFF.

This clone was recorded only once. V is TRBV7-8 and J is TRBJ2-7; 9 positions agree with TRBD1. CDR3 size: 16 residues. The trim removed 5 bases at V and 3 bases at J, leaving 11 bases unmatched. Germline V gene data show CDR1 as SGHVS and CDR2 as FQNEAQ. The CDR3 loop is CASSVGTGPIGYEQYF. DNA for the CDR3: TGTGCCAGCAGCGTTGGGACAGGGCCAATAGGCTACGAGCAGTACTTC. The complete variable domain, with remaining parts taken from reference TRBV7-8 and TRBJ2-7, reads GAGVSQSPRYKVAKRGQDVALRCDPISGHVSLFWYQQALGQGPEFLTYFQNEAQLDKSGLPSDRFFAERPEGSVSTLKIQRTQQEDSAVYLCASSVGTGPIGYEQYFGPGTRLTVT.

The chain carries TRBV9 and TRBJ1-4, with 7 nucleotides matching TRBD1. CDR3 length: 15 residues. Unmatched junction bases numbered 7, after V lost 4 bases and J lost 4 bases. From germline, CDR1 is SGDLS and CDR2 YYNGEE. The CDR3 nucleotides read TGTGCCAGCAGCCCGGGGGACAGCAATAATGAAAAACTGTTTTTT. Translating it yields CASSPGDSNNEKLFF.

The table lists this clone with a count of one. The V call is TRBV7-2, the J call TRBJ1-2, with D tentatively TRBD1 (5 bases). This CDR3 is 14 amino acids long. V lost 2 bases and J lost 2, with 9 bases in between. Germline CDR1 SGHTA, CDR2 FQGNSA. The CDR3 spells CASSLRQGNYGYTF. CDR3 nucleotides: TGTGCCAGCAGCTTAAGGCAGGGAAACTATGGCTACACCTTC.

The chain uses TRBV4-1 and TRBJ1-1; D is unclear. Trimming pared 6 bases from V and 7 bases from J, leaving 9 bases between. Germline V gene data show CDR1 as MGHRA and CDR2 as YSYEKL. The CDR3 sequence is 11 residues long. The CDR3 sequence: CASSLGGEAFF. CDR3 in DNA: TGCGCCAGCAGTCTCGGTGGTGAAGCTTTCTTT.